The sequence of this TCR beta chain was determined in a study of T-cell memory formation after mild COVID-19. Overall study: There were largely donor-specific TCR clusters. Overall study results and limits: Some clones that responded were present in memory (sampled pre-infection), which suggests cross-reactive memory joined.

On this clonotype: Its antigen is as yet unknown.

This CDR3 region has 15 residues. Germline lookup yields CDR1 MNHEY and CDR2 SMNVEV (reference sequence). The V gene lost 3 bases and the J gene lost 0 bases, with 11 bases spanning the gap. TCRdb used MiXCR to reprocess the 5' RACE reads, holding one entry per CDR3 protein. Of a few hundred thousand distinct CDR3 sequences in the sample, 16% were seen once. The receptor was isolated from a man aged 18-30 years who had mild COVID-19 (a few samples of this study predate the infection). Cell type and time point are not known. What was sequenced was PBMCs or a T cell subset sorted from them (not recorded which). The rearrangement links TRBV27 to TRBJ1-1; D uncertain. CDR3 protein: CASSFIGQMNTEAFF. The CDR3 region has the DNA TGTGCCAGCAGTTTCATTGGGCAGATGAACACTGAAGCTTTCTTT.